The next 14 T cell receptor beta chains were all read from a single sample in a study of blood T cell repertoires in COVID-19. The table came from immunoSEQ multiplex PCR; TCRdb's copy has only in-frame clones and leaves some out. This sample has roughly 140,000 clones, with around four fifths found just once. Sequencing was performed on peripheral blood. These receptors were obtained from an elderly woman with acute or convalescent COVID-19.

The chain has TRBV2 and TRBJ2-5; 8 nucleotides agree with TRBD2. Germline CDR1 reads SNHLY; CDR2 reads FYNNEI. The CDR3 extends over 13 amino acids. V dropped 6 bases and J dropped 9; count of bases not matched to a gene: 9. CDR3 bases: TGTGCCAGCAGGGTACTAGCGGTCTCGGCCCAGTACTTC. It codes for CASRVLAVSAQYF.

This chain connects TRBV4-2 to TRBJ2-5, with 16 bases aligning to TRBD2. CDR3 length: 17 amino acids. V dropped 4 bases and J dropped 5; count of bases not matched to a gene: 7. Germline-derived CDR1 and CDR2 are LGHNA and YNFKEQ. DNA for the CDR3: TGTGCCAGCAGCCGTACCGGGACTAGCGGGGGGGGTGAGACCCAGTACTTC. Protein: CASSRTGTSGGGETQYF.

V and J are TRBV7-8 and TRBJ2-7; D is unresolved. CDR1 is SGHVS, CDR2 FQNEAQ, per germline. The CDR3 is 14 residues long. V lost 5 bases, J lost 9 bases, and 20 bases lay in between. Here the CDR3 DNA reads TGTGCCAGCAGCCCCCCCGACATTTTCTCGGCGCAGTACTTC. Translation gives CASSPPDIFSAQYF.

This clone has a handful of counts. The J gene is TRBJ2-3, the V gene TRBV28; 12 nucleotides agree with TRBD2. The J segment lost 2 bases and the V segment lost 4 bases, leaving 13 bases of the junction unmatched. The CDR3 has 19 amino acids. Germline CDR1 MDHEN, CDR2 SYDVKM. CDR3 DNA sequence: TGTGCCAGCAGTTCCGCGACTAGCGGGAGAAGTATATTCACAGATACGCAGTATTTT. This sequence encodes CASSSATSGRSIFTDTQYF.

This rearrangement joins TRBV2 to TRBJ2-1; D gene ambiguous. The CDR3 runs to 16 residues. Germline CDR1 and CDR2: SNHLY and FYNNEI. V lost 1 base and J lost 6, with 16 bases in between. The CDR3: CASSEVNTLPRNEQFF. The CDR3 DNA sequence: TGTGCCAGCAGTGAAGTGAATACTCTCCCCCGCAATGAGCAGTTCTTC.

The chain is built from TRBV28 and TRBJ2-5; 8 nucleotides align to TRBD1. This CDR3 has 14 residues. V gave up 2 bases and J gave up 4 bases; unmatched junction bases: 3. Germline V gene data show CDR1 as MDHEN and CDR2 as SYDVKM. CDR3 region: CASSLIQGGETQYF. In DNA form, the CDR3 reads TGTGCCAGCAGTTTAATACAGGGGGGAGAGACCCAGTACTTC.

The rearrangement links TRBV5-1 to TRBJ1-1, with D possibly matching TRBD1 (5 bases). The V gene lost 0 bases and the J gene lost 4 bases, with 16 bases spanning the gap. CDR3 size: 16 residues. CDR1 and CDR2 (germline): SGHRS, YFSETQ. Here the CDR3 DNA reads TGCGCCAGCAGCTTGGCCCAGGGCGGGATTAGCACTGAAGCTTTCTTT. This sequence encodes CASSLAQGGISTEAFF.

This rearrangement joins TRBV5-6 to TRBJ2-6; TRBD1 matches 11 bases. This CDR3 comprises 19 residues. V was pared by 5 bases and J by 0 bases, with 10 bases of the junction left unmatched. CDR1 and CDR2 (germline): SGHDT, YYEEEE. As DNA, the CDR3 is TGTGCCAGCAGTCGTCTCCCCGGGACAGGGGGCTCTGGGGCCAACGTCCTGACTTTC. Residues: CASSRLPGTGGSGANVLTF.

This chain links TRBV5-6 with TRBJ1-2; 10 bases are shared with TRBD1. V dropped 4 bases and J dropped 7; count of bases not matched to a gene: 13. Germline V gives CDR1 SGHDT, CDR2 YYEEEE. The CDR3 has 16 amino acids. The CDR3, as DNA: TGTGCCAGCAGCAGAGGGAGACAGGGGGCGGTTGCTGGCTACACCTTC. This encodes CASSRGRQGAVAGYTF.

The chain employs TRBV19 and TRBJ1-2; D unclear. From germline, CDR1 is LNHDA and CDR2 SQIVND (reference sequence). V lost 3 bases and J lost 1, with 9 bases in between. The CDR3 is made up of 14 amino acids. The CDR3 DNA reads TGTGCCAGTAGTATTGTTCGGGATAACTATGGCTACACCTTC. Translating gives CASSIVRDNYGYTF.

The chain is built from TRBV11-2 and TRBJ1-2; D not resolved. V was cut by 4 bases and J by 2 bases, with 2 bases left in between. The CDR3 contains 11 residues. Germline CDR1 is SGHAT and CDR2 is FQNNGV. As DNA, the CDR3 is TGTGCCAGCAGCTCAAACTATGGCTACACCTTC. It translates to CASSSNYGYTF.

This clone was detected only a few times. The V call is TRBV7-2, the J call TRBJ1-2; D gene uncertain. The CDR3 has 15 amino acids. Germline V CDR1 and CDR2: SGHTA, FQGNSA. The V end was cut by 0 bases, the J end by 4 bases, with 12 bases between. CDR3 protein: CASSLAGRSSYGYTF. The DNA of the CDR3 is TGTGCCAGCAGCTTAGCGGGCCGCTCGAGCTATGGCTACACCTTC.

The rearrangement joins TRBV30 to TRBJ1-4; D is ambiguous. Between the trimmed V and J ends, which lost 2 bases and 6 bases, there was a span of 13 bases. This CDR3 spans 14 amino acids. Germline V gene data show CDR1 as GTSNPN and CDR2 as SVGIG (reference sequence). The CDR3 here is CAWSPGGYHEKLFF. For the CDR3, the DNA is TGTGCCTGGAGTCCAGGAGGGTATCATGAAAAACTGTTTTTT.

This chain joins TRBV4-2 and TRBJ1-3; D gene uncertain. The germline V gene encodes CDR1 LGHNA and CDR2 YNFKEQ. CDR3 length: 16 amino acids. The V gene lost 0 bases and the J gene lost 0 bases, with 9 bases spanning the gap. In DNA form, the CDR3 reads TGTGCCAGCAGCCAAGATCTTACAGTCTCTGGAAACACCATATATTTT. It encodes CASSQDLTVSGNTIYF.